This passage covers 31 T cell receptor beta chains from one sample sequenced in a study of OX40 agonist ivuxolimab in advanced cancers. The protocol was immunoSEQ multiplex PCR, while the TCRdb copy is restricted to in-frame clones and leaves out a portion. The sample records over 9,000 clones, roughly 67% being singletons. The sequencing here drew on CD4+ or CD8+ T cells sorted from blood, taken in a trial of the OX40 agonist ivuxolimab. These receptor sequences come from an adult with an advanced solid tumor such as melanoma, head and neck, liver or kidney cancer.

V is TRBV4-1 and J is TRBJ1-4; D gene ambiguous. In germline, CDR1 is MGHRA, CDR2 YSYEKL. The CDR3 is 15 residues long. Trimming stripped 2 bases from V and 7 bases from J, with 14 bases between. CDR3 region: CASSQKGPVGEKLFF. The CDR3 DNA follows: TGCGCCAGCAGCCAAAAAGGGCCGGTTGGTGAAAAACTGTTTTTT.

The rearrangement uses TRBV28 and TRBJ2-3; D is ambiguous. The germline V gene encodes CDR1 MDHEN and CDR2 SYDVKM. V lost 3 bases and J 4 bases, leaving 11 bases between the germline ends. The length of the CDR3 is 14 residues. As DNA, the CDR3 is TGTGCCAGCAGTTTCTCGGCCGCTGCAGATACGCAGTATTTT. Its protein is CASSFSAAADTQYF.

The gene calls are TRBV7-9 and TRBJ1-2, with 8 bases lining up with TRBD1. The ends lost 0 bases at V and 6 bases at J; junction bases unmatched: 3. The CDR3 is 14 amino acids. Germline CDR1 reads SEHNR; CDR2 reads FQNEAQ (reference sequence). The CDR3 loop reads CASSLALTGDGYTF. CDR3 coding DNA: TGTGCCAGCAGCTTAGCGCTGACAGGGGATGGCTACACCTTC. Supplemented by reference TRBV7-9 and TRBJ1-2, the full variable domain reads DTGVSQNPRHKITKRGQNVTFRCDPISEHNRLYWYRQTLGQGPEFLTYFQNEAQLEKSRLLSDRFSAERPKGSFSTLEIQRTEQGDSAMYLCASSLALTGDGYTFGSGTRLTVV.

The chain has TRBV5-6 and TRBJ2-5; no firm D call. The J call may be in error: the DNA end matches TRBJ2-7 better. Germline V lookup: CDR1 SGHDT, CDR2 YYEEEE. This CDR3 has 14 amino acids. This chain's CDR3 is CASGPRESSYEQYF. The CDR3 DNA follows: TGTGCCAGCGGCCCAAGGGAAAGCTCCTACGAGCAGTACTTC.

J is TRBJ2-7 and V is TRBV19, with 11 bases lining up with TRBD1. Germline CDR1 and CDR2: LNHDA and SQIVND (reference sequence). This CDR3 is built from 14 residues. V lost 3 bases, J lost 5 bases, and 3 bases stayed unmatched. CDR3 sequence: CASSMGQGVHEQYF. Here the CDR3 DNA reads TGTGCCAGTAGTATGGGACAGGGGGTCCACGAGCAGTACTTC.

The V gene is TRBV7-6, the J gene TRBJ2-3; D not certain. V lost 6 bases to trimming and J lost 1 base, with 8 bases between them. This CDR3 has 13 residues. Germline V lookup: CDR1 SGHVS, CDR2 FNYEAQ. CDR3 sequence reads: CASSPPGTDTQYF. Written as DNA, the CDR3 is TGTGCCAGCAGTCCACCCGGCACAGATACGCAGTATTTT.

The chain couples TRBV13 to TRBJ2-1; 8 positions agree with TRBD1. Germline CDR1 reads PRHDT; CDR2 reads FYEKMQ (reference sequence). The CDR3 covers 12 residues. The V and J ends lost 8 bases and 6 bases, in that order; junction bases with no gene match: 3. DNA of the CDR3: TGTGCCAGCCCGACAGGGGCCAATGAGCAGTTCTTC. The encoded protein is CASPTGANEQFF.

The chain combines TRBV7-2 with TRBJ1-2, with a tentative D call TRBD1 (5 bases). Trimming left V 1 base short and J 5 bases short, with 11 bases between. The CDR3 consists of 14 residues. Germline V CDR1 and CDR2: SGHTA, FQGNSA. The CDR3 DNA follows: TGTGCCAGCAGCTTAGGGGGACCGATTTATGGCTACACCTTC. It encodes CASSLGGPIYGYTF.

This chain joins TRBV5-4 and TRBJ1-1, with D perhaps TRBD1 (6 bases). Trimming shortened V by 0 bases and J by 4 bases, and 7 bases separated the two germline ends. This CDR3 has 13 amino acids. Germline V lookup: CDR1 SGHNT, CDR2 YYREEE (reference sequence). The CDR3, as DNA: TGTGCCAGCAGCTTGGTGGACAGCACTGAAGCTTTCTTT. The encoded protein is CASSLVDSTEAFF.

The chain links TRBV5-1 to TRBJ2-7; D is ambiguous. Trimming removed 4 bases from V and 6 bases from J, with 11 bases in between. Germline CDR1 reads SGHRS; CDR2 reads YFSETQ. The CDR3 is 12 amino acids. CDR3 protein: CASSQHKGEQYF. CDR3 DNA: TGCGCCAGCAGCCAACACAAGGGCGAGCAGTACTTC.

Note on this clone: This may stem from a read error, because a much larger clone lies one nucleotide away. The J gene is TRBJ1-5, the V gene TRBV27; D is unresolved. The V gene lost 4 bases and the J gene lost 6 bases, with 4 bases spanning the gap. CDR3 length equals 11 residues. Germline V lookup: CDR1 MNHEY, CDR2 SMNVEV (reference sequence). The CDR3 coding sequence is TGTGCCAGCAGTTCAGGTCAGCCCCAGCATTTT. Translated, it gives CASSSGQPQHF.

The rearrangement links TRBV19 to TRBJ1-3; D remains ambiguous. The CDR3 totals 16 residues. Germline CDR1 reads LNHDA; CDR2 reads SQIVND (reference sequence). Trimming shortened V by 7 bases and J by 0 bases, and 16 bases separated the two germline ends. The CDR3 here is CASTDPPASSGNTIYF. CDR3 DNA: TGTGCCAGTACCGACCCCCCGGCGAGCTCTGGAAACACCATATATTTT. Full variable domain (missing parts from reference TRBV19 and TRBJ1-3): DGGITQSPKYLFRKEGQNVTLSCEQNLNHDAMYWYRQDPGQGLRLIYYSQIVNDFQKGDIAEGYSVSREKKESFPLTVTSAQKNPTAFYLCASTDPPASSGNTIYFGEGSWLTVV.

The CDR3 nucleotides are TGTGCCAGCAGTTTGGGGACAGTCTCTGGGGCCAACGTCCTGACTTTC. Amino acids: CASSLGTVSGANVLTF. The chain employs TRBV28 and TRBJ2-6, with 7 nucleotides matching TRBD1. Germline V gene sequence: CDR1 MDHEN, CDR2 SYDVKM. The CDR3 totals 16 residues. The J segment lost 0 bases and the V segment lost 3 bases, leaving 2 bases of the junction unmatched.

The genes are TRBV7-9 and TRBJ2-3; either TRBD1 or TRBD2 may fit D (5 bases each). This CDR3 region has 16 residues. Germline V lookup: CDR1 SEHNR, CDR2 FQNEAQ (reference sequence). The V end was cut by 5 bases, the J end by 4 bases, with 19 bases between. The CDR3 DNA follows: TGTGCCAGCAGCCCGGGAAGGGACGCCAACGCAGATACGCAGTATTTT. Translation gives CASSPGRDANADTQYF.

This chain connects TRBV5-1 to TRBJ2-1; 9 bases agree with TRBD1. Germline V gene lookup returns CDR1 SGHRS and CDR2 YFSETQ. This CDR3 contains 16 residues. V lost 0 bases to trimming and J lost 3 bases; unmatched junction nucleotides: 4. The CDR3, as DNA: TGCGCCAGCAGCTTGGAAGGACAGGGGTACTACAATGAGCAGTTCTTC. Translating it yields CASSLEGQGYYNEQFF.

The V call is TRBV6-4, the J call TRBJ2-7, with 10 positions matching TRBD2. CDR3 length: 14 amino acids. Germline CDR1 is MRHNA and CDR2 is SNTAGT. V lost 7 bases, J lost 6 bases, and 9 bases stayed unmatched. This CDR3 reads CASITTSGQPEQYF. CDR3 DNA sequence: TGTGCCAGCATCACGACTAGCGGGCAGCCCGAGCAGTACTTC.

This clone was recorded a few times. The rearrangement joins TRBV29-1 to TRBJ2-1, with unresolved D. There are 15 residues in the CDR3. Trimming left V 4 bases short and J 0 bases short, with 13 bases between. Germline V CDR1 and CDR2: SQVTM, ANQGSEA. The CDR3 DNA follows: TGCAGCGTTGTGGGCACCCATAGCTCCTACAATGAGCAGTTCTTC. This codes for CSVVGTHSSYNEQFF.

The chain is built from TRBV28 and TRBJ2-3, with 7 bases fitting TRBD2. V shed 3 bases, J shed 0 bases, and the junction held 3 bases outside the gene matches. This CDR3 region has 15 residues. Germline V CDR1 and CDR2: MDHEN, SYDVKM. The DNA for the CDR3 is TGTGCCAGCAGTTTTACTAGCGATAGCACAGATACGCAGTATTTT. Translation: CASSFTSDSTDTQYF.

The chain recombines TRBV2 with TRBJ1-1, with 7 bases identical to TRBD1. Germline V lookup: CDR1 SNHLY, CDR2 FYNNEI. The CDR3 is 14 amino acids. V gave up 2 bases and J gave up 6 bases; unmatched junction bases: 6. The CDR3 loop is CASSETQGWPEAFF. The DNA for the CDR3 is TGTGCCAGCAGTGAAACACAGGGGTGGCCTGAAGCTTTCTTT.

The chain is built from TRBV4-3 and TRBJ2-7; D is undetermined. This CDR3 has 13 amino acids. Germline CDR1 LGHNA, CDR2 YSLEER. The germline V and J ends were trimmed by 0 bases and 4 bases, with 7 bases remaining between them. CDR3 DNA: TGCGCCAGCAGCCAAGATACCCCGTACGAGCAGTACTTC. Protein product: CASSQDTPYEQYF.

The genes are TRBV5-4 and TRBJ1-2; D call uncertain. Germline CDR1 reads SGHNT; CDR2 reads YYREEE (reference sequence). V was pared by 3 bases and J by 3 bases, with 9 bases between. The length of the CDR3 is 13 residues. CDR3 nucleotide sequence: TGTGCCAGCAGCTCCATAGGCGACTATGGCTACACCTTC. It encodes CASSSIGDYGYTF.

The V call is TRBV6-6, the J call TRBJ2-2; D might be TRBD1 or TRBD2, each matching 6 bases. This CDR3 region has 15 residues. CDR1 is MNHNY, CDR2 SVGAGI, per germline (reference sequence). Trimming stripped 2 bases from V and 5 bases from J, with 12 bases between. CDR3 sequence (DNA): TGTGCCAGCAGTTACGTCGGGGGCGGAACCGGGGAGCTGTTTTTT. Translated: CASSYVGGGTGELFF.

The chain carries TRBV4-2 and TRBJ2-1; 10 bases align to TRBD2. The CDR3 is 15 residues long. From germline, CDR1 is LGHNA and CDR2 YNFKEQ. V trimming: 0 bases; J trimming: 8 bases; junction bases outside the gene matches: 4. In DNA, the CDR3 is TGTGCCAGCAGCCAAGAGGCTAGCGGGAGCGATGAGCAGTTCTTC. It translates to CASSQEASGSDEQFF.

This clone was detected once. In DNA, the CDR3 is TGTGCCAGCAGCTTAGCGACGGGGGTTGGGGAGACCCAGTACTTC. It encodes CASSLATGVGETQYF. The genes are TRBV7-2 and TRBJ2-5; D possibly corresponds to TRBD2 (6 bases). Germline CDR1 reads SGHTA; CDR2 reads FQGNSA. This CDR3 has 15 residues. V lost 0 bases, J lost 5 bases, and 13 bases lay in between.

In this sample, this clone turned up a few times. CDR3 region: CAWTAYEGYTF. In DNA form, the CDR3 reads TGTGCCTGGACGGCCTATGAAGGCTACACCTTC. This chain links TRBV30 with TRBJ1-2; D gene uncertain. Germline CDR1 and CDR2: GTSNPN and SVGIG (reference sequence). This CDR3 spans 11 amino acids. V was trimmed by 4 bases and J by 8 bases, leaving 11 bases between them.

The rearrangement links TRBV20-1 to TRBJ2-7; D uncertain. The CDR3 is 11 residues long. Germline V gives CDR1 DFQATT, CDR2 SNEGSKA (reference sequence). Between the trimmed V and J ends, which lost 7 bases and 0 bases, there was a span of 7 bases. The CDR3, as DNA: TGCAGTGGGCGCATCTCCTACGAGCAGTACTTC. Protein product: CSGRISYEQYF.

The J gene is TRBJ2-1, the V gene TRBV29-1, with 11 nucleotides matching TRBD2. Per germline, CDR1 SQVTM and CDR2 ANQGSEA. The V and J ends lost 2 bases and 8 bases, in that order; junction bases with no gene match: 14. The CDR3 covers 17 residues. CDR3 coding DNA: TGCAGCGTTGAAAAGGCGGTAGCGGGGGGGTTGGGGGATGAGCAGTTCTTC. Amino acid sequence: CSVEKAVAGGLGDEQFF.

This chain joins TRBV28 and TRBJ2-3; 7 nucleotides align to TRBD2. The ends lost 6 bases at V and 2 bases at J; junction bases unmatched: 8. Germline V CDR1 and CDR2: MDHEN, SYDVKM. The CDR3 is 15 residues long. Here the CDR3 DNA reads TGTGCCAGCAGCCGCGCAGCGGGGCACACAGATACGCAGTATTTT. It yields the protein CASSRAAGHTDTQYF.

V and J are TRBV7-9 and TRBJ2-1, with a tentative D call TRBD2 (5 bases). With 11 bases removed from V and 0 bases from J, the gap between germline ends came to 14 bases. The CDR3 consists of 14 residues. CDR1 and CDR2 (germline): SEHNR, FQNEAQ (reference sequence). The CDR3 DNA reads TGTGCCGAGGGAGAGGGAAGCTCCTACAATGAGCAGTTCTTC. It encodes CAEGEGSSYNEQFF.

This clone was seen a few times. The gene calls are TRBV27 and TRBJ1-5, with D unclear. This CDR3 spans 15 amino acids. Germline V gives CDR1 MNHEY, CDR2 SMNVEV (reference sequence). The ends were cut back, 4 bases at V and 0 bases at J, with 10 bases in the middle. CDR3 in amino acids: CASSYNGYSNQPQHF. As DNA, the CDR3 is TGTGCCAGCAGTTATAACGGATATAGCAATCAGCCCCAGCATTTT.

The V and J genes are TRBV12-5 and TRBJ1-1; TRBD1 aligns across 10 bases. The trim removed 4 bases at V and 4 bases at J, leaving 3 bases unmatched. This CDR3 region has 14 residues. CDR1 LGHNT and CDR2 FRNRAP come from the germline V gene. CDR3 residues: CASGSGTGVTEAFF. CDR3 nucleotides: TGTGCTAGTGGTTCCGGGACAGGGGTCACTGAAGCTTTCTTT.